Each of the 32 T cell receptor beta chains below was sequenced from the same sample in a study of early T cells in non-severe SARS-CoV-2 infection. MiXCR was run by TCRdb on the 5' RACE reads, yielding one entry per CDR3 protein. The sample has about 60,000 distinct CDR3 sequences; approximately 12% are singletons. Sequenced material: whole blood. The receptors come from an adult who was a healthcare worker with PCR-confirmed SARS-CoV-2 infection or an uninfected control (not recorded which).

V is TRBV12-3 or TRBV12-4 and J is TRBJ1-5, with 8 bases fitting TRBD1. V was pared by 5 bases and J by 0 bases, with 3 bases of the junction left unmatched. The CDR3 spans 15 residues. CDR3 loop: CASSLDRGSNQPQHF. The CDR3 DNA is TGTGCCAGCAGTCTCGACAGGGGTAGCAATCAGCCCCAGCATTTT.

This clonotype came up many times. The chain carries TRBV3-1 and TRBJ2-7; TRBD1 aligns across 9 bases. CDR3 size: 15 residues. V lost 3 bases, J lost 5 bases, and 8 bases stayed unmatched. Germline lookup yields CDR1 LGHDT and CDR2 YNNKEL (reference sequence). In nucleotides, the CDR3 is TGTGCCAGCAGCCAGGGGACAGGGAAGGGCGACGAGCAGTACTTC. It specifies CASSQGTGKGDEQYF.

This clonotype turned up a few times. This chain joins TRBV6-6 and TRBJ1-2; 10 bases line up with TRBD1. This CDR3 has 14 residues. Per the germline V gene, CDR1 is MNHNY and CDR2 is SVGAGI (reference sequence). After removal of 6 bases from V and 6 bases from J, the junction contained 7 bases not matched to a gene. In DNA form, the CDR3 reads TGTGCCAGCAGGCCCGGGACAGGGGTCGATGGCTACACCTTC. Its protein is CASRPGTGVDGYTF.

This clonotype showed up just a few times. In DNA, the CDR3 is TGTGCCAGCAGCACTACGGCCGGGCAGAGCTCCTACGAGCAGTACTTC. This codes for CASSTTAGQSSYEQYF. The V gene is TRBV5-5, the J gene TRBJ2-7; no definite D call. The CDR3 loop spans 16 amino acids. The germline V gene has CDR1 SGHKS and CDR2 YYEKEE (reference sequence). V lost 4 bases to trimming and J lost 0 bases, with 17 bases between them.

This clonotype occurred many times. V usage is TRBV12-3 or TRBV12-4 and J usage is TRBJ1-5; perhaps TRBD1 as D (5 bases). The CDR3 is 14 residues long. Trimming left V 5 bases short and J 1 base short, with 9 bases between. The CDR3 DNA sequence: TGTGCCAGCAGTCGTAGGGACAGCAATCAGCCCCAGCATTTT. Translation gives CASSRRDSNQPQHF.

This clonotype showed up many times. The DNA for the CDR3 is TGTGCCAGCTCACCATCTCAGGCAGGGGCTTTAGGAGAGCAGTACTTC. It translates to CASSPSQAGALGEQYF. This rearrangement joins TRBV18 to TRBJ2-7, with a tentative D call TRBD1 (6 bases). CDR1 is KGHSH and CDR2 is LQKENI in the germline V gene. The CDR3 contains 16 residues. V was trimmed by 2 bases and J by 7 bases, leaving 21 bases between them.

This clonotype was counted ten times or more. The chain is built from TRBV7-8 and TRBJ2-3; D possibly corresponds to TRBD2 (6 bases). This CDR3 has 15 amino acids. The V end was cut by 1 base, the J end by 0 bases, with 8 bases between. The germline gives CDR1 SGHVS, CDR2 FQNEAQ. The DNA for the CDR3 is TGTGCCAGCAGCTTAGACGGGGGAAGCACAGATACGCAGTATTTT. As protein: CASSLDGGSTDTQYF.

This clonotype was counted only a few times. This chain uses TRBV12-3 or TRBV12-4 with TRBJ1-1; D ambiguous. The CDR3 is 12 residues long. Trimming cost V 7 bases and J 2 bases, with 8 bases left between them. CDR3 nucleotide sequence: TGTGCCAGCACCCTGCCAAACACTGAAGCTTTCTTT. Encoded protein: CASTLPNTEAFF.

The CDR3 loop reads CASSLEGPGNTIYF. CDR3 in DNA: TGTGCCAGCAGCTTGGAGGGGCCGGGAAACACCATATATTTT. The V gene is TRBV7-2, the J gene TRBJ1-3, with D possibly being TRBD1 (5 bases). In germline, CDR1 is SGHTA, CDR2 FQGNSA. The CDR3 length is 14 residues. V was clipped by 3 bases and J by 4 bases, with 10 bases between them.

This clonotype was observed a few times. The J gene is TRBJ1-1, the V gene TRBV3-1; a possible D gene is TRBD1 (6 bases). From germline, CDR1 is LGHDT and CDR2 YNNKEL (reference sequence). V lost 2 bases and J lost 5, with 12 bases in between. The length of the CDR3 is 14 residues. This CDR3 is CASSQTQGQTEAFF. The DNA of the CDR3 is TGTGCCAGCAGCCAAACCCAGGGGCAGACTGAAGCTTTCTTT.

This clonotype was observed a few times. The V and J genes are TRBV20-1 and TRBJ2-1, with D possibly TRBD2 on 5 matching bases. This CDR3 spans 12 amino acids. Trimming pared 5 bases from V and 6 bases from J, leaving 11 bases between. CDR1 and CDR2 (germline): DFQATT, SNEGSKA (reference sequence). This chain's CDR3 is CSALDYPNEQFF. The CDR3, as DNA: TGCAGTGCTCTCGACTATCCCAATGAGCAGTTCTTC.

Ten or more counts support this clonotype. V gene TRBV6-1 combines with J gene TRBJ1-2, with D perhaps TRBD1 (5 bases). V lost 2 bases and J lost 3, with 10 bases in between. This CDR3 is 14 amino acids long. Germline-derived CDR1 and CDR2 are MNHNS and SASEGT. The CDR3 DNA is TGTGCCAGCAGTGAAACAGTGGGGGACTATGGCTACACCTTC. Amino acid sequence: CASSETVGDYGYTF.

This clonotype was recorded a few times. V and J are TRBV28 and TRBJ2-3, with D unclear. The V end lost 2 bases, the J end lost 10 bases, and 16 bases lay between the germline ends. Germline V lookup: CDR1 MDHEN, CDR2 SYDVKM. The CDR3 has 14 amino acids. CDR3 region: CASSLLSVAEAQYF. For the CDR3, the DNA is TGTGCCAGCAGTTTACTTTCCGTAGCCGAGGCGCAGTATTTT.

This clonotype appeared many times. The chain has TRBV19 and TRBJ2-3, with 10 bases lining up with TRBD2. This CDR3 has 14 amino acids. The V gene end was trimmed by 10 bases and the J gene end by 5 bases; junction bases not matched to a gene: 9. CDR1 and CDR2 (germline): LNHDA, SQIVND (reference sequence). Here the CDR3 DNA reads TGTGCCACTTCTAGCGGGAGAGACCGAGATACGCAGTATTTT. It is translated as CATSSGRDRDTQYF.

This clonotype is labeled medium-sized. This chain links TRBV6-2 or TRBV6-3 with TRBJ2-3; 16 bases agree with TRBD2. Germline assignment: CDR1 MNHEY and CDR2 SVGEGT. The CDR3 length is 17 residues. Trimming cost V 6 bases and J 2 bases; bases outside gene matches: 5. This CDR3 is CASRPGLAGGITDTQYF. The CDR3, as DNA: TGTGCCAGCAGGCCGGGACTAGCGGGAGGGATCACAGATACGCAGTATTTT.

This clonotype has just a few counts. The chain recombines TRBV5-1 with TRBJ1-5; unclear D gene. CDR1 is SGHRS and CDR2 is YFSETQ in the germline V gene. Deletions cut 4 bases from V and 7 bases from J, with 15 bases between. The CDR3 has 14 residues. CDR3 sequence reads: CASSPSGSKQPQHF. CDR3 DNA sequence: TGCGCCAGCAGCCCCTCGGGTAGTAAGCAGCCCCAGCATTTT.

V gene TRBV28 combines with J gene TRBJ1-1; no firm D call. The germline V and J ends were trimmed by 2 bases and 4 bases, with 8 bases remaining between them. The V gene's germline CDR1 is MDHEN and CDR2 SYDVKM. The CDR3 runs to 13 residues. The CDR3: CASSLSRITEAFF. Here the CDR3 DNA reads TGTGCCAGCAGTTTAAGTCGGATCACTGAAGCTTTCTTT.

The chain has TRBV7-2 and TRBJ2-7, with 7 nucleotides matching TRBD1. The ends lost 4 bases at V and 3 bases at J; junction bases unmatched: 6. The CDR3 is 14 residues long. CDR1 is SGHTA and CDR2 is FQGNSA in the germline V gene. This chain's CDR3 is CASSSTGRGYEQYF. CDR3 DNA sequence: TGTGCCAGCAGCTCGACAGGGCGCGGCTACGAGCAGTACTTC. The variable domain in full, with the rest retrieved from reference TRBV7-2 and TRBJ2-7, is GAGVSQSPSNKVTEKGKDVELRCDPISGHTALYWYRQSLGQGLEFLIYFQGNSAPDKSGLPSDRFSAERTGGSVSTLTIQRTQQEDSAVYLCASSSTGRGYEQYFGPGTRLTVT.

The sample holds many counts of this clonotype. The chain links TRBV19 to TRBJ2-3; tentative D call: TRBD2 (5 bases). Germline V CDR1 and CDR2: LNHDA, SQIVND (reference sequence). Trimming shortened V by 10 bases and J by 0 bases, and 14 bases separated the two germline ends. This CDR3 spans 14 amino acids. The CDR3 bases are TGTGCCACCCTACCCCCGGGGAGCACAGATACGCAGTATTTT. Protein product: CATLPPGSTDTQYF.

This clonotype was seen a few times. The V call is TRBV4-3, the J call TRBJ2-3; D is perhaps TRBD2 (6 bases). The CDR3 has 15 amino acids. The ends were cut back, 1 base at V and 0 bases at J, with 8 bases in the middle. The germline V gene has CDR1 LGHNA and CDR2 YSLEER. Written as DNA, the CDR3 is TGCGCCAGCAGCCAAGGAGGGACTAGCACAGATACGCAGTATTTT. Translated: CASSQGGTSTDTQYF.

This clonotype showed up many times. The V call is TRBV28, the J call TRBJ1-5; TRBD1 aligns across 8 bases. The V segment lost 5 bases and the J segment 6 bases; nucleotides outside the gene matches: 15. The V gene's germline CDR1 is MDHEN and CDR2 SYDVKM. The CDR3 has 17 residues. DNA of the CDR3: TGTGCCAGCAGTGGTCCCCTCATTGCAGGGGGCCGTCAGCCCCAGCATTTT. Encoded protein: CASSGPLIAGGRQPQHF. Complete variable domain (other parts from reference TRBV28 and TRBJ1-5): DVKVTQSSRYLVKRTGEKVFLECVQDMDHENMFWYRQDPGLGLRLIYFSYDVKMKEKGDIPEGYSVSREKKERFSLILESASTNQTSMYLCASSGPLIAGGRQPQHFGDGTRLSIL.

In its sample, this clonotype was seen a few times. The chain carries TRBV21-1 and TRBJ1-4. TRBV21-1 is an annotated pseudogene. The CDR3 is made up of 16 amino acids. CDR3 loop: CASSNLRPFLNEKLFF. As DNA, the CDR3 is TGTGCCAGCAGCAATCTACGACCGTTTCTTAATGAAAAACTGTTTTTT.

This clonotype has at least ten counts. CDR3 sequence reads: CASSRQGNADTQYF. In DNA, the CDR3 is TGTGCCAGCAGCCGACAGGGGAACGCAGATACGCAGTATTTT. V and J are TRBV2 and TRBJ2-3, with TRBD1 matching over 8 bases. CDR1 and CDR2 from the germline V gene are SNHLY and FYNNEI. V was pared by 6 bases and J by 4 bases, with 6 bases of the junction left unmatched. The CDR3 consists of 14 residues. Variable domain in full (rest from reference TRBV2 and TRBJ2-3): EPEVTQTPSHQVTQMGQEVILRCVPISNHLYFYWYRQILGQKVEFLVSFYNNEISEKSEIFDDQFSVERPDGSNFTLKIRSTKLEDSAMYFCASSRQGNADTQYFGPGTRLTVL.

This clonotype was recorded a few times. This chain uses TRBV27 with TRBJ2-1; possible D gene TRBD2, 5 bases. V lost 10 bases and J 6 bases, leaving 16 bases between the germline ends. Germline V CDR1 and CDR2: MNHEY, SMNVEV (reference sequence). CDR3 size: 13 residues. In nucleotides, the CDR3 is TGTGCCACGACCGACTATAAAGTCAATGAGCAGTTCTTC. Amino acids: CATTDYKVNEQFF.

The rearrangement joins TRBV6-5 to TRBJ2-3; 8 bases map to TRBD2. This CDR3 is 16 amino acids long. Looked up from germline, CDR1 is MNHEY and CDR2 is SVGAGI. J was trimmed by 5 bases and V by 7 bases; bases with no gene match: 14. This CDR3 reads CASTTLAAREIDTQYF. CDR3 sequence (DNA): TGTGCCAGCACCACACTAGCGGCCAGAGAAATAGATACGCAGTATTTT.

The gene calls are TRBV5-4 and TRBJ2-1; unclear D gene. The CDR3 covers 17 residues. Looked up from germline, CDR1 is SGHNT and CDR2 is YYREEE (reference sequence). Trimming removed 0 bases from V and 0 bases from J, with 13 bases in between. In nucleotides, the CDR3 is TGTGCCAGCAGCTTGGCCATCGGAACTAACTCCTACAATGAGCAGTTCTTC. Its translation is CASSLAIGTNSYNEQFF.

V and J are TRBV6-2 or TRBV6-3 and TRBJ1-3; tentative D call: TRBD1 (6 bases). CDR1 is MNHEY, CDR2 SVGEGT, per germline. The length of the CDR3 is 15 residues. The ends were cut back, 6 bases at V and 0 bases at J, with 12 bases in the middle. CDR3 in DNA: TGTGCCAGCAGCAGGGGACAAAACTCTGGAAACACCATATATTTT. It is translated as CASSRGQNSGNTIYF.

This clonotype showed up just a few times. This sequence joins TRBV19 and TRBJ1-5, with TRBD1 identical over 8 bases. The CDR3 spans 13 residues. The trim removed 8 bases at V and 5 bases at J, leaving 5 bases unmatched. In germline, CDR1 is LNHDA, CDR2 SQIVND (reference sequence). The CDR3 nucleotides read TGTGCCAGTCGAACAGGGGGGGATCAGCCCCAGCATTTT. It translates to CASRTGGDQPQHF.

In its sample, this clonotype was seen many times. The chain has TRBV12-3 or TRBV12-4 and TRBJ2-3; possibly TRBD2 for D (6 bases). V was shortened by 2 bases and J by 1 base, with 10 bases between the two germline ends. The CDR3 is 15 residues long. The DNA for the CDR3 is TGTGCCAGCAGTTTATGGCGGAGGGGCACAGATACGCAGTATTTT. Amino acids: CASSLWRRGTDTQYF.

This clonotype has ten or more counts. J is TRBJ1-4 and V is TRBV3-1; perhaps TRBD1 as D (5 bases). V was pared by 8 bases and J by 6 bases, with 13 bases between. The germline V gene has CDR1 LGHDT and CDR2 YNNKEL (reference sequence). The CDR3 extends over 13 amino acids. The CDR3 sequence is CASGGWPDEKLFF. DNA of the CDR3: TGTGCCAGCGGGGGATGGCCTGATGAAAAACTGTTTTTT.

This clonotype showed up just a few times. The gene calls are TRBV30 and TRBJ2-1; the D gene is possibly TRBD2 (6 bases). With 0 bases removed from V and 9 bases from J, the gap between germline ends came to 18 bases. Germline CDR1 reads GTSNPN; CDR2 reads SVGIG (reference sequence). The CDR3 is made up of 15 amino acids. CDR3 residues: CAWSVLSSAVGEQFF. CDR3 DNA sequence: TGTGCCTGGAGTGTACTATCTAGCGCCGTAGGTGAGCAGTTCTTC.

In nucleotides, the CDR3 is TGTGCCAGCAGTCAACCAGGGAACACTGAAGCTTTCTTT. Translation: CASSQPGNTEAFF. The rearrangement uses TRBV5-5 and TRBJ1-1; D gene ambiguous. CDR3 size: 13 residues. Per germline, CDR1 SGHKS and CDR2 YYEKEE (reference sequence). The V and J ends lost 5 bases and 1 base respectively, with 9 bases between them.